Sequencing of this TCR beta chain was carried out in a study of cytomegalovirus exposure and HLA in healthy donors. Study findings and constraints: First-cohort TCR clusters tended to co-occur in the 90 to 150 validation repertoires, a later analysis found. Cytomegalovirus association was listed for around 180 TCR beta chains. A classifier reportedly called cytomegalovirus status with high sensitivity and specificity.

This clone was picked up one time. Its specificity is not known. Sequenced by immunoSEQ multiplex PCR; TCRdb stores in-frame clones only, minus some. The data hold 150,000 to 200,000 clones, with 80% to 90% observed a single time. The CDR3 is 13 residues long. Germline trimming cut 6 bases from V and 2 bases from J; bases unmatched to any gene: 5. Germline loops: CDR1 SQVTM, CDR2 ANQGSEA. The sequence was collected from a woman under 30 in good health and CMV-seronegative. The chain recombines TRBV29-1 with TRBJ2-3, with 7 bases identical to TRBD2. Sequenced: PBMCs. CDR3 region: CSVWGGTTDTQYF. The CDR3 nucleotides are TGCAGCGTGTGGGGGGGGACCACAGATACGCAGTATTTT.